The 25 T cell receptor beta chains listed next were all sequenced from one sample in a study of T cell repertoires in cytomegalovirus infection. TCRdb re-called the reads through MiXCR, storing one row per CDR3 protein. The sample holds 500,000 to 600,000 distinct CDR3 sequences, about 15% seen once. Sequenced input: CD8+ T cells from PBMCs. The origin of the receptors is a human donor in good health (CMV status not recorded). Some clones in this sample may be carry-over from other donors' samples.

This clonotype was observed many times. The chain is built from TRBV11-3 and TRBJ1-5; D is unclear. The germline V gene has CDR1 SGHNT and CDR2 YENEEA. This CDR3 contains 15 residues. The V end was cut by 5 bases, the J end by 0 bases, with 11 bases between. This chain's CDR3 is CASSIDSNSNQPQHF. As DNA, the CDR3 is TGTGCCAGCAGCATCGACTCGAATAGCAATCAGCCCCAGCATTTT.

This clonotype was counted at least ten times. In nucleotides, the CDR3 is TGTGCCAGCAGTATACATAGGGCCGATAATTCACCCCTCCACTTT. This sequence encodes CASSIHRADNSPLHF. The V and J genes are TRBV7-2 and TRBJ1-6; D unresolved. V was trimmed by 6 bases and J by 5 bases, leaving 14 bases between them. In germline, CDR1 is SGHTA, CDR2 FQGNSA. The CDR3 covers 15 residues.

The chain couples TRBV5-1 to TRBJ2-5, with unresolved D. The V gene lost 4 bases and the J gene lost 4 bases, with 14 bases spanning the gap. The CDR3 sequence is 14 residues long. Germline loops: CDR1 SGHRS, CDR2 YFSETQ. CDR3 amino acids: CASSTGPKGETQYF. The DNA for the CDR3 is TGCGCCAGCAGCACCGGGCCCAAGGGAGAGACCCAGTACTTC.

J is TRBJ2-5 and V is TRBV9; 9 bases match TRBD1. The CDR3 is 15 residues long. V lost 1 base, J lost 4 bases, and 5 bases stayed unmatched. Germline CDR1 and CDR2: SGDLS and YYNGEE. CDR3 in DNA: TGTGCCAGCAGCGTATCTGGGACAGGGTCAGAGACCCAGTACTTC. It encodes CASSVSGTGSETQYF. The full variable domain, with the rest looked up from reference TRBV9 and TRBJ2-5, is DSGVTQTPKHLITATGQRVTLRCSPRSGDLSVYWYQQSLDQGLQFLIQYYNGEERAKGNILERFSAQQFPDLHSELNLSSLELGDSALYFCASSVSGTGSETQYFGPGTRLLVL.

In this sample, this clonotype turned up a few times. CDR3 protein: CASSSGPEKYGYTF. CDR3 bases: TGCGCCAGCAGCTCTGGGCCGGAGAAGTATGGCTACACCTTC. The gene calls are TRBV5-1 and TRBJ1-2; D is undetermined. CDR1 is SGHRS, CDR2 YFSETQ, per germline. V gave up 3 bases and J gave up 5 bases, with 14 bases separating them. There are 14 residues in the CDR3.

This clonotype was counted only a few times. The genes are TRBV5-6 and TRBJ2-2; tentatively, D is TRBD1 (6 bases). The ends were cut back, 4 bases at V and 7 bases at J, with 14 bases in the middle. Germline CDR1 reads SGHDT; CDR2 reads YYEEEE. This CDR3 is built from 14 residues. The DNA of the CDR3 is TGTGCCAGCAGCAGCGACCTAGGGGGCGGGGAGCTGTTTTTT. Protein product: CASSSDLGGGELFF.

This chain uses TRBV5-6 with TRBJ1-2; weak D call: TRBD1 (6 bases). The germline gives CDR1 SGHDT, CDR2 YYEEEE. This CDR3 region has 12 residues. Between the trimmed V and J ends, which lost 7 bases and 4 bases, there was a span of 11 bases. In nucleotides, the CDR3 is TGTGCCAGCCGAAAACAGGGCTATGGCTACACCTTC. Amino acids: CASRKQGYGYTF.

This clonotype has ten or more counts. The CDR3 spells CASSFRTGGHTGELFF. The CDR3 DNA reads as TGTGCCAGCAGCTTCCGGACAGGGGGGCACACCGGGGAGCTGTTTTTT. V is TRBV7-8 and J is TRBJ2-2; TRBD1 aligns across 10 bases. CDR1 is SGHVS, CDR2 FQNEAQ, per germline. The CDR3 extends over 16 amino acids. Trimming removed 3 bases from V and 3 bases from J; junction bases left unmatched: 4.

Here the CDR3 DNA reads TGTGCCAGCAGCAACGCACGGTACAATGAGCAGTTCTTC. Protein sequence: CASSNARYNEQFF. V usage is TRBV7-6 and J usage is TRBJ2-1; D ambiguous. Germline CDR1 reads SGHVS; CDR2 reads FNYEAQ. This CDR3 spans 13 amino acids. V was clipped by 5 bases and J by 4 bases, with 9 bases between them.

This clonotype was observed once. The chain has TRBV10-3 and TRBJ2-3; D possibly corresponds to TRBD1 (5 bases). V lost 0 bases to trimming and J lost 2 bases, with 6 bases between them. The CDR3 extends over 14 amino acids. The V gene's germline CDR1 is ENHRY and CDR2 SYGVKD. This CDR3 is CAISESGPTDTQYF. As DNA, the CDR3 is TGTGCCATCAGTGAGTCGGGGCCCACAGATACGCAGTATTTT.

CDR3 protein: CASSQVGTSAGELFF. In DNA form, the CDR3 reads TGTGCCAGCAGCCAAGTGGGGACTAGCGCCGGGGAGCTGTTTTTT. The chain recombines TRBV4-2 with TRBJ2-2, with 10 bases fitting TRBD2. Germline CDR1 LGHNA, CDR2 YNFKEQ. Trimming removed 1 base from V and 6 bases from J; junction bases left unmatched: 2. The CDR3 is 15 residues long.

The rearrangement joins TRBV30 to TRBJ1-3; D unresolved. In germline, CDR1 is GTSNPN, CDR2 SVGIG (reference sequence). V was shortened by 2 bases and J by 9 bases, with 8 bases between the two germline ends. CDR3 length: 11 residues. CDR3 DNA: TGTGCCTGGAGTCCATACGGCACCATATATTTT. Its protein is CAWSPYGTIYF.

J is TRBJ2-5 and V is TRBV7-7, with 8 bases aligning to TRBD2. This CDR3 is built from 16 residues. V dropped 1 base and J dropped 0; count of bases not matched to a gene: 4. Germline V gene lookup returns CDR1 SSHAT and CDR2 FNYEAQ (reference sequence). CDR3 in DNA: TGTGCCAGCAGCTTAGGCCAGCGGGGGCACCAAGAGACCCAGTACTTC. It is translated as CASSLGQRGHQETQYF.

This clonotype was observed a few times. The rearrangement joins TRBV19 to TRBJ2-1; 7 bases are a match to TRBD1. Germline V gene sequence: CDR1 LNHDA, CDR2 SQIVND (reference sequence). This CDR3 comprises 14 residues. Unmatched junction bases numbered 13, after V lost 7 bases and J lost 10 bases. The CDR3 loop is CASNGRGPREEQFF. DNA for the CDR3: TGTGCCAGTAACGGAAGGGGGCCTCGAGAGGAGCAGTTCTTC.

There are many counts of this clonotype. The V call is TRBV7-8, the J call TRBJ2-6; D is uncertain. The CDR3 runs 17 residues. V shed 11 bases and J shed 2 bases, with 22 bases lying between them. Looked up from germline, CDR1 is SGHVS and CDR2 is FQNEAQ. CDR3 DNA: TGTGCCGCCACGAGGCCCGCCCGCCTTACTGGGGCCAACGTCCTGACTTTC. It specifies CAATRPARLTGANVLTF.

This clonotype was counted ten times or more. The chain couples TRBV5-6 to TRBJ2-1; 11 bases are shared with TRBD2. The CDR3 runs to 15 residues. The germline CDR1 and CDR2 sequences are SGHDT and YYEEEE. V lost 0 bases to trimming and J lost 8 bases; unmatched junction nucleotides: 4. This CDR3 is CASSLGGLAGYEQFF. The CDR3 DNA is TGTGCCAGCAGCTTGGGTGGACTAGCGGGTTATGAGCAGTTCTTC. The full variable domain, with the rest looked up from reference TRBV5-6 and TRBJ2-1, is DAGVTQSPTHLIKTRGQQVTLRCSPKSGHDTVSWYQQALGQGPQFIFQYYEEEERQRGNFPDRFSGHQFPNYSSELNVNALLLGDSALYLCASSLGGLAGYEQFFGPGTRLTVL.

Only a few counts were recorded for this clonotype. V is TRBV19 and J is TRBJ2-1; possible D gene TRBD2, 6 bases. Germline V lookup: CDR1 LNHDA, CDR2 SQIVND (reference sequence). V lost 6 bases and J lost 0, with 9 bases in between. This CDR3 has 14 amino acids. Here the CDR3 reads CASRGLPSYNEQFF. CDR3 in DNA: TGTGCCAGTAGGGGACTGCCCTCCTACAATGAGCAGTTCTTC.

At least ten counts were recorded for this clonotype. The rearrangement joins TRBV11-2 to TRBJ1-6; no reliable D call. Trimming cost V 1 base and J 14 bases, with 18 bases left between them. CDR1 and CDR2 from the germline V gene are SGHAT and FQNNGV. This CDR3 has 15 amino acids. As DNA, the CDR3 is TGTGCCAGCAGCTTAGGATGGCGGACGCCTCCGACCCTCCACTTT. As protein: CASSLGWRTPPTLHF.

This clonotype was observed at least ten times. The chain combines TRBV7-9 with TRBJ2-1; TRBD2 matches 10 bases. Germline CDR1 is SEHNR and CDR2 is FQNEAQ (reference sequence). The CDR3 is made up of 16 amino acids. V was pared by 3 bases and J by 5 bases, with 7 bases of the junction left unmatched. The CDR3 sequence: CASSFLAGGFNNEQFF. CDR3 DNA: TGTGCCAGCAGCTTTTTAGCGGGAGGATTCAACAATGAGCAGTTCTTC. Together with reference TRBV7-9 and TRBJ2-1, the CDR3 gives the full variable domain: DTGVSQNPRHKITKRGQNVTFRCDPISEHNRLYWYRQTLGQGPEFLTYFQNEAQLEKSRLLSDRFSAERPKGSFSTLEIQRTEQGDSAMYLCASSFLAGGFNNEQFFGPGTRLTVL.

This chain joins TRBV20-1 and TRBJ2-4, with 11 bases lining up with TRBD1. V was clipped by 5 bases and J by 4 bases; unmatched bases: 13. The CDR3 runs to 17 residues. Germline loops: CDR1 DFQATT, CDR2 SNEGSKA (reference sequence). The CDR3 sequence is CSADRTGQGAFKNIQYF. The CDR3 DNA is TGCAGTGCTGATCGTACTGGACAGGGGGCATTTAAAAACATTCAGTACTTC.

This clonotype has only a few counts. The chain is built from TRBV2 and TRBJ2-7; D is possibly TRBD1 or TRBD2 (5 bases each). The CDR3 loop spans 14 amino acids. V lost 3 bases and J 3 bases, leaving 12 bases between the germline ends. Germline V CDR1 and CDR2: SNHLY, FYNNEI. The CDR3: CASSEGRFFYEQYF. CDR3 nucleotide sequence: TGTGCCAGCAGTGAGGGACGGTTTTTCTACGAGCAGTACTTC.

This clonotype was found many times. The J gene is TRBJ2-7, the V gene TRBV14; D call uncertain. V was cut by 4 bases and J by 4 bases, with 11 bases left in between. The CDR3 has 13 amino acids. Germline CDR1 reads SGHDN; CDR2 reads FVKESK. The CDR3 loop reads CASSRRKGYEQYF. CDR3 sequence (DNA): TGTGCCAGCAGCCGACGTAAGGGTTACGAGCAGTACTTC.

This clonotype was observed many times. This chain connects TRBV7-8 to TRBJ2-7, with D perhaps matching TRBD2 (6 bases). Germline V lookup: CDR1 SGHVS, CDR2 FQNEAQ. This CDR3 contains 12 residues. V dropped 5 bases and J dropped 8 bases, with 13 bases sitting between them. This CDR3 reads CASSLSGGKQYF. Here the CDR3 DNA reads TGTGCCAGCAGCCTCTCAGGCGGGAAGCAGTACTTC.

In this sample, this clonotype turned up a few times. This sequence joins TRBV5-6 and TRBJ2-1; the match to TRBD2 covers 8 bases. Trimming at V came to 5 bases and at J to 3 bases, leaving 13 bases not matched to a gene. CDR1 and CDR2 from the germline V gene are SGHDT and YYEEEE. The CDR3 length is 17 residues. The CDR3 loop reads CASRRTSSRRSYNEQFF. In DNA, the CDR3 is TGTGCCAGCAGGCGGACTAGCTCCAGGAGAAGCTACAATGAGCAGTTCTTC.

V usage is TRBV25-1 and J usage is TRBJ2-7; D ambiguous. Germline lookup yields CDR1 MGHDK and CDR2 SYGVNS. This CDR3 region has 12 residues. Trimming shortened V by 7 bases and J by 0 bases, and 7 bases separated the two germline ends. The CDR3 region has the DNA TGTGCCAGCACGGACGACTCCTACGAGCAGTACTTC. As protein: CASTDDSYEQYF.